A selection of T cell receptor beta chains follows, all from one sample in a study of blood T cell repertoires in COVID-19. Here immunoSEQ multiplex PCR was the method, and the copy in TCRdb shows in-frame clones only, minus some. The sample consists of about 220,000 clones, 75% to 90% of them appearing once. The specimen sequenced was peripheral blood. The receptor source for this set is a woman aged 65 to 85 with COVID-19, enrolled during active disease. CDR3s include the opening cysteine and the closing phenylalanine or tryptophan. The D gene is left open where the match is weak. Expanded clones get a size class; other rows say once, few or many, or leave the size out.

size: .
D: .
J: TRBJ1-5
V: TRBV6-2/TRBV6-3
DNA: TGTGCCAGCAGTTCCGGGGGGCGTCAGCCCCAGCATTTT
CDR3: CASSSGGRQPQHF

size: .
D: .
J: TRBJ1-5
V: TRBV19
DNA: TGTGCCAGTAGCGATCAGGGTAATCAGCCCCAGCATTTT
CDR3: CASSDQGNQPQHF

size: many
D: .
J: TRBJ1-4
V: TRBV15
DNA: TGTGCCACCAGCAGACTAGGTTCAGGACAGAATGAAAAACTGTTTTTT
CDR3: CATSRLGSGQNEKLFF

size: .
D: .
J: TRBJ1-5
V: TRBV19
DNA: TGTGCCAGTAGTATCGACATTAGCAATCAGCCCCAGCATTTT
CDR3: CASSIDISNQPQHF

size: .
D: .
J: TRBJ2-3
V: TRBV6-5
DNA: TGTGCCAGCAGTTCCGAGGGAGATAGCCTGCAGTATTTT
CDR3: CASSSEGDSLQYF

size: .
D: TRBD1
J: TRBJ2-1
V: TRBV6-1
DNA: TGTGCCAGCAGTGAGGGACAGATATACAATGAGCAGTTCTTC
CDR3: CASSEGQIYNEQFF

size: once
D: .
J: TRBJ1-6
V: TRBV4-3
DNA: TGCGCCAGCAGCCAAGGACAGTATAATTCACCCCTCCACTTT
CDR3: CASSQGQYNSPLHF

size: .
D: TRBD1
J: TRBJ2-7
V: TRBV2
DNA: TGTGCCAGCAGTAGTCCCCGGACAGGGGGTTTAGGGCAGTACTTC
CDR3: CASSSPRTGGLGQYF

size: .
D: TRBD1
J: TRBJ1-1
V: TRBV5-1
DNA: TGCGCCAGCAGCTTGGTTAAGGGCACAGGGGCCCTCATGAACACTGAAGCTTTCTTT
CDR3: CASSLVKGTGALMNTEAFF

size: few
D: .
J: TRBJ1-1
V: TRBV5-6
DNA: TGTGCCAGCAGCTTCCCTGCAGGGAACACTGAAGCTTTCTTT
CDR3: CASSFPAGNTEAFF

size: .
D: TRBD1
J: TRBJ1-2
V: TRBV28
DNA: TGTGCCAGCAGTTTGGGGACAGGGGGTAAAGGCTACACCTTC
CDR3: CASSLGTGGKGYTF

size: .
D: .
J: TRBJ1-2
V: TRBV5-6
DNA: TGTGCCAGCAGCTTGGGTCCAGAGGTCTATGGCTACACCTTC
CDR3: CASSLGPEVYGYTF

size: .
D: .
J: TRBJ2-7
V: TRBV4-3
DNA: TGCGCCAGCAGCCCCCCCGGCGGCTACGAGCAGTACTTC
CDR3: CASSPPGGYEQYF

size: .
D: .
J: TRBJ1-1
V: TRBV7-8
DNA: TGTGCCAGCAGCCCGATACAGGGTAGAGCTTTCTTT
CDR3: CASSPIQGRAFF

size: .
D: TRBD1
J: TRBJ1-1
V: TRBV7-6
DNA: TGTGCCAGCAGCTTAGCGTTAGGACAGGGTGGGGGGACTGAAGCTTTCTTT
CDR3: CASSLALGQGGGTEAFF